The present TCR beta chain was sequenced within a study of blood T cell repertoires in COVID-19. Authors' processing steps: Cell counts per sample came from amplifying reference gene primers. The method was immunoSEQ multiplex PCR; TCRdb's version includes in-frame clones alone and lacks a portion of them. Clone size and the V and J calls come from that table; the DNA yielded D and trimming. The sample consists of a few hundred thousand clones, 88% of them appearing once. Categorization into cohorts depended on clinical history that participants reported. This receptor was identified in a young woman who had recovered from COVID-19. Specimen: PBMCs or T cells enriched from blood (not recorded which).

In nucleotides, the CDR3 is TGTGCCAGTACCCCCCCGGGGTTAATTAACACTGAAGCTTTCTTT. Protein: CASTPPGLINTEAFF. The rearrangement joins TRBV19 to TRBJ1-1, with D uncertain. V was cut by 7 bases and J by 2 bases, with 17 bases left in between. This CDR3 is 15 amino acids long. CDR1 is LNHDA and CDR2 is SQIVND in the germline V gene (reference sequence).